A selection of T cell receptor beta chains follows, all from one sample in a study of T-cell reconstitution after alpha-beta-depleted transplantation in children. In TCRdb, the PCR reads were re-called with MiXCR into one record per CDR3 protein. Counted here are approximately 500,000 distinct CDR3 sequences, roughly a quarter occurring once; the ten biggest clones make up around a third. The sequencing used PBMCs, collected before TCRalphabeta/CD19-depleted stem cell transplant. These receptors were collected from a boy younger than two with Wiskott-Aldrich syndrome, due to receive a stem cell transplant. CDR3s include the opening cysteine and the closing phenylalanine or tryptophan. The D gene is left open where the match is weak. The size of a clone is reported for some rows only, either as once, few or many, or as a class for expanded clones.

V	D	J	size	length	CDR3	DNA
TRBV5-1	.	TRBJ2-7	.	13	CASSGGQSYEQYF	TGCGCCAGCAGCGGCGGACAGTCCTACGAGCAGTACTTC
TRBV20-1	.	TRBJ2-3	.	14	CSATRLLGTDTQYF	TGCAGTGCCACCCGACTTCTTGGCACAGATACGCAGTATTTT
TRBV19	.	TRBJ2-3	.	13	CASRDGPTDTQYF	TGTGCCAGTAGGGACGGGCCCACAGATACGCAGTATTTT
TRBV6-2/TRBV6-3	TRBD2	TRBJ2-5	once	16	CASSTSLAGVIETQYF	TGTGCCAGCAGTACCTCACTAGCGGGAGTCATCGAGACCCAGTACTTC
TRBV20-1	.	TRBJ2-5	few	12	CSAEETLETQYF	TGCAGTGCCGAGGAAACCCTAGAGACCCAGTACTTC
TRBV6-6	.	TRBJ1-1	.	13	CASSYGWSTEAFF	TGTGCCAGCAGTTACGGGTGGTCGACTGAAGCTTTCTTT
TRBV7-8	TRBD2	TRBJ2-3	few	15	CASSLGGGGTDTQYF	TGTGCCAGCAGCTTAGGCGGGGGGGGGACAGATACGCAGTATTTT
TRBV7-6	TRBD2	TRBJ2-3	.	15	CASSTLAGATDTQYF	TGTGCCAGCAGCACTTTAGCGGGAGCTACAGATACGCAGTATTTT
TRBV19	TRBD2	TRBJ2-4	.	12	CASSIRSGAQYF	TGTGCCAGTAGTATTCGCAGCGGGGCTCAGTACTTC
TRBV20-1	.	TRBJ2-7	.	15	CSARVRRVYSYEQYF	TGCAGTGCTAGAGTAAGGCGGGTCTACTCCTACGAGCAGTACTTC
TRBV11-2	TRBD1	TRBJ1-2	.	14	CASSFRDSSYGYTF	TGTGCCAGCAGCTTCCGGGACAGCTCCTATGGCTACACCTTC
TRBV3-1	TRBD1	TRBJ1-2	.	13	CASSHGTGNGYTF	TGTGCCAGCAGCCACGGGACAGGGAATGGCTACACCTTC
TRBV10-3	.	TRBJ2-7	few	11	CAISEVSEQYF	TGTGCCATCAGTGAGGTTTCCGAGCAGTACTTC
TRBV6-5	.	TRBJ2-2	.	12	CASMSATGELFF	TGTGCCAGCATGTCAGCCACCGGGGAGCTGTTTTTT
TRBV5-1	.	TRBJ2-3	many	14	CASSLEGRTDTQYF	TGCGCCAGCAGCTTGGAGGGGCGGACAGATACGCAGTATTTT
TRBV6-1	.	TRBJ1-6	.	15	CASSKIRAGNSPLHF	TGTGCCAGCAGCAAAATTCGGGCGGGCAATTCACCCCTCCACTTT
TRBV5-1	.	TRBJ2-4	few	15	CASSLASGAKNIQYF	TGCGCCAGCAGCTTGGCCAGCGGAGCCAAAAACATTCAGTACTTC
TRBV5-1	.	TRBJ2-5	.	16	CASSLASRDRQETQYF	TGCGCCAGCAGCTTGGCCTCGCGCGACAGACAAGAGACCCAGTACTTC
TRBV5-1	TRBD2	TRBJ2-1	.	17	CASSLGLAGATYNEQFF	TGCGCCAGCAGCTTGGGGCTAGCGGGGGCTACATACAATGAGCAGTTCTTC
TRBV15	.	TRBJ2-3	few	14	CATSREIRADTQYF	TGTGCCACCAGCAGAGAAATAAGGGCAGATACGCAGTATTTT
TRBV18	.	TRBJ1-1	.	14	CASSPLDGGIEAFF	TGTGCCAGCTCACCGTTAGATGGCGGGATTGAAGCTTTCTTT
TRBV6-5	TRBD1	TRBJ2-7	few	16	CASTLMRPGGSYEQYF	TGTGCCAGCACCCTCATGCGTCCAGGGGGCTCCTACGAGCAGTACTTC
TRBV20-1	.	TRBJ2-7	once	13	CSARWPGSYEQYF	TGCAGTGCTAGGTGGCCGGGTTCGTACGAGCAGTACTTC
TRBV7-6	.	TRBJ1-3	.	16	CASSLAGTNRGNTIYF	TGTGCCAGCAGCTTAGCAGGGACTAATAGGGGAAACACCATATATTTT
TRBV6-1	.	TRBJ1-5	few	13	CASSPTGSQPQHF	TGTGCCAGCAGTCCAACAGGGAGTCAGCCCCAGCATTTT
TRBV3-1	TRBD2	TRBJ2-1	few	15	CASSQAPGTSGQQFF	TGTGCCAGCAGCCAAGCTCCAGGGACTAGCGGTCAGCAGTTCTTC
TRBV4-1	.	TRBJ1-4	few	16	CASSQADLLTNEKLFF	TGCGCCAGCAGCCAAGCTGATCTCTTAACTAATGAAAAACTGTTTTTT
TRBV20-1	.	TRBJ2-2	few	14	CSAAYRACGGELFF	TGCAGTGCTGCTTACCGGGCCTGCGGGGGGGAGCTGTTTTTT
TRBV15	.	TRBJ2-1	.	17	CATSRHLRASAYNEQFF	TGTGCCACCAGCAGGCATCTACGGGCTAGCGCCTACAATGAGCAGTTCTTC
TRBV5-5	.	TRBJ2-2	many	15	CASSLTGKDTGELFF	TGTGCCAGCAGCTTGACCGGGAAGGATACCGGGGAGCTGTTTTTT
TRBV24-1	TRBD1	TRBJ2-5	.	16	CATSDPTGGGIETQYF	TGTGCCACCAGTGATCCGACAGGGGGTGGTATAGAGACCCAGTACTTC
TRBV5-1	TRBD1	TRBJ2-7	once	15	CASSWGQGYSYEQYF	TGCGCCAGCAGCTGGGGACAGGGGTATTCCTACGAGCAGTACTTC
TRBV7-2	.	TRBJ2-3	.	13	CASSYSYTDTQYF	TGTGCCAGCAGCTACTCCTACACAGATACGCAGTATTTT
TRBV4-1	.	TRBJ2-1	.	15	CASSSPGTSYNEQFF	TGCGCCAGCAGCTCCCCCGGGACTTCCTACAATGAGCAGTTCTTC
TRBV5-1	TRBD1	TRBJ2-6	.	18	CASSLRGTGPSGANVLTF	TGCGCCAGCAGCTTAAGGGGGACAGGGCCCTCTGGGGCCAACGTCCTGACTTTC
TRBV20-1	.	TRBJ2-7	.	12	CSAGGGDYEQYF	TGCAGTGCTGGGGGTGGGGATTACGAGCAGTACTTC
TRBV20-1	TRBD1	TRBJ2-3	.	14	CSASAGTGTSTQYF	TGCAGTGCTAGCGCTGGGACAGGGACTTCCACGCAGTATTTT
TRBV5-1	.	TRBJ2-3	few	21	CASSLELGWLAAGGDADTQYF	TGCGCCAGCAGCTTGGAGCTCGGGTGGTTAGCGGCAGGCGGGGACGCAGATACGCAGTATTTT
TRBV12-3/TRBV12-4	TRBD1	TRBJ1-5	few	17	CASSLAQGAPRSQPQHF	TGTGCCAGCAGTTTAGCGCAGGGGGCGCCGAGAAGTCAGCCCCAGCATTTT
TRBV28	TRBD2	TRBJ2-1	few	17	CASIMGGLAGGKDEQFF	TGTGCCAGCATAATGGGGGGACTAGCGGGAGGAAAAGATGAGCAGTTCTTC
TRBV20-1	TRBD2	TRBJ2-5	.	16	CSARQRERGVAETQYF	TGCAGTGCTAGGCAGCGGGAGAGGGGGGTGGCGGAGACCCAGTACTTC
TRBV7-3	TRBD2	TRBJ2-1	few	15	CASSPSGLENNEQFF	TGTGCCAGCAGCCCCTCGGGACTAGAGAACAATGAGCAGTTCTTC
TRBV5-1	.	TRBJ2-1	.	14	CASSLDRYQNEQFF	TGCGCCAGCAGCTTGGATCGTTACCAGAATGAGCAGTTCTTC
TRBV2	.	TRBJ2-7	.	14	CASSVLLQALEQYF	TGTGCCAGCAGTGTACTGCTTCAGGCCCTCGAGCAGTACTTC
TRBV10-3	TRBD2	TRBJ2-1	.	15	CAISRTSGFNNEQFF	TGTGCCATCAGTCGGACTAGCGGCTTTAACAATGAGCAGTTCTTC
TRBV6-2/TRBV6-3	.	TRBJ2-7	.	13	CASTKVDWQEQYF	TGTGCCAGCACAAAGGTGGACTGGCAGGAGCAGTACTTC
TRBV18	.	TRBJ2-1	.	13	CAGSRVSYNEQFF	TGTGCCGGCTCTCGGGTCTCCTACAATGAGCAGTTCTTC
TRBV3-1	.	TRBJ2-1	.	16	CASSQDSSEVKNEQFF	TGTGCCAGCAGCCAAGATTCTAGCGAAGTGAAGAATGAGCAGTTCTTC
TRBV5-1	TRBD1	TRBJ1-1	few	14	CASSFRDSGIEAFF	TGCGCCAGCAGCTTCCGGGACAGTGGGATTGAAGCTTTCTTT
TRBV5-1	.	TRBJ1-2	.	14	CASSRRQSLYGYTF	TGCGCCAGCAGCAGACGACAGTCACTCTATGGCTACACCTTC
TRBV28	TRBD1	TRBJ2-3	.	11	CASSSDRSQYF	TGTGCCAGCAGTTCGGACAGGAGTCAGTATTTT